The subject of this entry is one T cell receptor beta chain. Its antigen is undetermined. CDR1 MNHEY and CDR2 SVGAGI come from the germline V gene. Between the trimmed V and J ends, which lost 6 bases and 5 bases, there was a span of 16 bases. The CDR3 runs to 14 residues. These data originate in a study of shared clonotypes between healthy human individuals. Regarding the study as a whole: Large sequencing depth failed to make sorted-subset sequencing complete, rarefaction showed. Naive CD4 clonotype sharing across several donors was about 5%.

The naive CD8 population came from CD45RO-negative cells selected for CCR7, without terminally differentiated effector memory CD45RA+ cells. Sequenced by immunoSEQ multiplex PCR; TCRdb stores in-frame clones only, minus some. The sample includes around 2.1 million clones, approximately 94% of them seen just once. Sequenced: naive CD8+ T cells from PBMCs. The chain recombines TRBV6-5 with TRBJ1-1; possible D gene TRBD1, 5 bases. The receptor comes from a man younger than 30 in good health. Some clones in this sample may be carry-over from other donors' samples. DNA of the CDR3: TGTGCCAGCAGCATCGGCGGCCGGGGGACTGAAGCTTTCTTT. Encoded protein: CASSIGGRGTEAFF.